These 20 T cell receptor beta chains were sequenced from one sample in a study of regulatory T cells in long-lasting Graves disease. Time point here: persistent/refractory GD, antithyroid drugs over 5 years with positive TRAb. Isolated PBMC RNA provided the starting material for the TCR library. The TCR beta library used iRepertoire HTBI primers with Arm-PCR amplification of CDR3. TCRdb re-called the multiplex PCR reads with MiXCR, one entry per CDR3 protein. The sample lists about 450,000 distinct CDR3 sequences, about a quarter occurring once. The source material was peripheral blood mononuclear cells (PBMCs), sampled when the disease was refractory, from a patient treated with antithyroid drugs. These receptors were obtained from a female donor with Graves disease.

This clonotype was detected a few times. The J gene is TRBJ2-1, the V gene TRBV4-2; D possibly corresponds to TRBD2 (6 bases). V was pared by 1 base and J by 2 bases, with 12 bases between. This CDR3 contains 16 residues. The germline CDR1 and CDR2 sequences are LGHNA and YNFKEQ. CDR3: CASSQGGGGAYNEQFF. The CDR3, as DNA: TGTGCCAGCAGCCAAGGGGGCGGAGGGGCCTACAATGAGCAGTTCTTC.

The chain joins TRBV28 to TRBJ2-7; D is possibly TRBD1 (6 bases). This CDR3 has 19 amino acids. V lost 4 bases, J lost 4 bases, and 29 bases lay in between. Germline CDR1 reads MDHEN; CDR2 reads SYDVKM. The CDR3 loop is CASSSTGWTRLPLGYEQYF. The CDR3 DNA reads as TGTGCCAGCAGTTCAACAGGGTGGACTCGGCTACCCTTAGGGTACGAGCAGTACTTC.

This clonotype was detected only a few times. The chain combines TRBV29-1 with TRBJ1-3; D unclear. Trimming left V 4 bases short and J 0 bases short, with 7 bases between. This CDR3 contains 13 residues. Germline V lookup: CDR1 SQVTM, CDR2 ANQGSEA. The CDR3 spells CSVADVSGNTIYF. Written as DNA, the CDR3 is TGCAGCGTTGCGGACGTCTCTGGAAACACCATATATTTT.

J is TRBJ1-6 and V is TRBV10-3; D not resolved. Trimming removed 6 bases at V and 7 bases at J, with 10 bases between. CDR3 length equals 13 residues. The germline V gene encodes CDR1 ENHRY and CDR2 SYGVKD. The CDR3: CAIRGRENSPLHF. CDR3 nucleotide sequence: TGTGCCATCAGGGGGAGAGAGAATTCACCCCTCCACTTT.

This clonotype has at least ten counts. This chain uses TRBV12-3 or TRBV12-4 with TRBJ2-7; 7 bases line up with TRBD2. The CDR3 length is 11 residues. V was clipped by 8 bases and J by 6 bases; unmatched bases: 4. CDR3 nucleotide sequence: TGTGCCAGCTCCGGGGGGATCGAGCAGTACTTC. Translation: CASSGGIEQYF.

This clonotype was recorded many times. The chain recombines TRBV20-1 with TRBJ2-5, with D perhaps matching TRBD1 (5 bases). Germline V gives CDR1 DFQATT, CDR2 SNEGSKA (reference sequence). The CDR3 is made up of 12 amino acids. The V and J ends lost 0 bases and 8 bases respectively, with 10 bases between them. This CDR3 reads CSARESGQTQYF. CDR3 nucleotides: TGCAGTGCTAGAGAGAGTGGACAAACCCAGTACTTC.

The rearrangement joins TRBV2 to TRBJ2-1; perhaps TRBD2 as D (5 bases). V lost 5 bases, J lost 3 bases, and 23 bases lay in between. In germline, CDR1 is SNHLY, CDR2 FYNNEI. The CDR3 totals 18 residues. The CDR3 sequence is CASSKTVPTNFVYNEQFF. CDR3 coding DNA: TGTGCCAGCAGTAAGACTGTACCGACTAACTTCGTCTACAATGAGCAGTTCTTC.

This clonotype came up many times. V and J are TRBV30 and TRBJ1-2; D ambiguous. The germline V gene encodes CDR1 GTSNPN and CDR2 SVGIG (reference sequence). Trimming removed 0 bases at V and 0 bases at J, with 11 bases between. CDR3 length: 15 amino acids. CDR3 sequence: CAWSVRNQANYGYTF. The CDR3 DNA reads TGTGCCTGGAGTGTACGAAATCAGGCTAACTATGGCTACACCTTC.

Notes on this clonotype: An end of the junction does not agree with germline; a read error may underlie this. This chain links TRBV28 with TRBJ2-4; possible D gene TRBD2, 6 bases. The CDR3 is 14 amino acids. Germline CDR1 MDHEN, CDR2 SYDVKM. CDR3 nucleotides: TGTGCCAGCAACGTAGCGGAAGCCAAAAACATTCGGTACTTC. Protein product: CASNVAEAKNIRYF. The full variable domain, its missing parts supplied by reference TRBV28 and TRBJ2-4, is DVKVTQSSRYLVKRTGEKVFLECVQDMDHENMFWYRQDPGLGLRLIYFSYDVKMKEKGDIPEGYSVSREKKERFSLILESASTNQTSMYLCASNVAEAKNIRYFGAGTRLSVL.

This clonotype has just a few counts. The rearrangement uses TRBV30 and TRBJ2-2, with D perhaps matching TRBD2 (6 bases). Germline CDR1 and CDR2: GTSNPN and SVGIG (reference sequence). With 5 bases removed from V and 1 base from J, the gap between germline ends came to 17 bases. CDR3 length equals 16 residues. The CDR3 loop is CAWEPENSGNTGELFF. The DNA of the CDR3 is TGTGCCTGGGAACCTGAAAATAGCGGGAACACCGGGGAGCTGTTTTTT. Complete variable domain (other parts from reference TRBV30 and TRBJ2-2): SQTIHQWPATLVQPVGSPLSLECTVEGTSNPNLYWYRQAAGRGLQLLFYSVGIGQISSEVPQNLSASRPQDRQFILSSKKLLLSDSGFYLCAWEPENSGNTGELFFGEGSRLTVL.

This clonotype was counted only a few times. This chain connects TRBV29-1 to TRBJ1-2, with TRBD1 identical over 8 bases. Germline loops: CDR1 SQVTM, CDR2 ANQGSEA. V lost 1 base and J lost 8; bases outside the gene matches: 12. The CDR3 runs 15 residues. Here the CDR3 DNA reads TGCAGCGTTGAAGTCGGGGCGGGCAGGGGGCCAGGCTACACCTTC. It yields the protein CSVEVGAGRGPGYTF.

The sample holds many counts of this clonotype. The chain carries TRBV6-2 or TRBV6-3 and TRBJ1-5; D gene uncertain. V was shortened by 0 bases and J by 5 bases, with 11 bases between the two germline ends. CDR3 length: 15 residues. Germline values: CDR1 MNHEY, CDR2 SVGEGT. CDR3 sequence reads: CASSYSKGEDQPQHF. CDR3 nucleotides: TGTGCCAGCAGTTACTCGAAAGGTGAAGATCAGCCCCAGCATTTT.

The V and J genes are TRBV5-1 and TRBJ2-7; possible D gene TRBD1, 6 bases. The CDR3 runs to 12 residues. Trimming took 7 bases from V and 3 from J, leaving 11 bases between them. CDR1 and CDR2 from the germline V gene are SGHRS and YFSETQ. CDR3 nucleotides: TGCGCCAGCCGCCGGGACAACTACGAGCAGTACTTC. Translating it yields CASRRDNYEQYF.

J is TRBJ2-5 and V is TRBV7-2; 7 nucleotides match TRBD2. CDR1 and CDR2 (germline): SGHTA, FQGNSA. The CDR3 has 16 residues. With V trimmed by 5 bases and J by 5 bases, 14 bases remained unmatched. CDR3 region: CASSPLRGGRGETQYF. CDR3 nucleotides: TGTGCCAGCAGCCCCCTAAGGGGAGGGAGGGGTGAGACCCAGTACTTC.

The CDR3 reads CASSEYGDTQYF. CDR3 bases: TGTGCCAGCAGTGAATATGGAGATACGCAGTATTTT. The genes are TRBV2 and TRBJ2-3; no clear D. The CDR3 extends over 12 amino acids. With 2 bases removed from V and 5 bases from J, the gap between germline ends came to 5 bases. Germline CDR1 is SNHLY and CDR2 is FYNNEI.

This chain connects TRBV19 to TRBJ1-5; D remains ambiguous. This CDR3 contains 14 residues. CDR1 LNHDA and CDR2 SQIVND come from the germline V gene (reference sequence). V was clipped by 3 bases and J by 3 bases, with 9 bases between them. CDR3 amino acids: CASSIQGPNQPQHF. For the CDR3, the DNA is TGTGCCAGTAGTATTCAAGGGCCCAATCAGCCCCAGCATTTT.

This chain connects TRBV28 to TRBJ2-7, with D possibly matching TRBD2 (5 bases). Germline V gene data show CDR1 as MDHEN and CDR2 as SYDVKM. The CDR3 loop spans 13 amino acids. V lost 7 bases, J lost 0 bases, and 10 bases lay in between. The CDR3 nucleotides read TGTGCCAGCAAAGACGGGATCTCCTACGAGCAGTACTTC. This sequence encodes CASKDGISYEQYF.

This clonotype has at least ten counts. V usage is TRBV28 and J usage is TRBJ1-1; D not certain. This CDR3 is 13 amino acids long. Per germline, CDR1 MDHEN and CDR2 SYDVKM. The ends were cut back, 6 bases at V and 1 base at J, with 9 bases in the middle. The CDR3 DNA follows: TGTGCCAGCAGAGATGACCCGAACACTGAAGCTTTCTTT. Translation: CASRDDPNTEAFF.

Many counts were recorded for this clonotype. CDR3 amino acids: CASSRGTSGMNTGELFF. The DNA of the CDR3 is TGTGCCAGCAGCCGGGGGACTAGCGGGATGAACACCGGGGAGCTGTTTTTT. This sequence joins TRBV11-2 and TRBJ2-2, with 13 bases lining up with TRBD2. V gave up 5 bases and J gave up 1 base; unmatched junction bases: 4. CDR1 is SGHAT, CDR2 FQNNGV, per germline. This CDR3 is 17 amino acids long.

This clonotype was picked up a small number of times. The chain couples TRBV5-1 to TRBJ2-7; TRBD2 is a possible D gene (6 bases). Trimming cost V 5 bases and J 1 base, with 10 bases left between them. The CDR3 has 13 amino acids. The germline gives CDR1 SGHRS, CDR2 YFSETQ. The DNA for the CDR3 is TGCGCCAGCAGGGTGGGAGGTTCCTACGAGCAGTACTTC. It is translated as CASRVGGSYEQYF.